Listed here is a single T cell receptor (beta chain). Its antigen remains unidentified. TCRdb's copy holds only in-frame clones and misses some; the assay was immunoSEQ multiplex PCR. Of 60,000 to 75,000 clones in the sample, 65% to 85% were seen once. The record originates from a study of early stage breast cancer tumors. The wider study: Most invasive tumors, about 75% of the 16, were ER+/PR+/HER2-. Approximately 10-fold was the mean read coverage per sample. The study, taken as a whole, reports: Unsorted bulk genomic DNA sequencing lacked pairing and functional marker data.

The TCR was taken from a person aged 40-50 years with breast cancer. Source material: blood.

CDR3 region: CASSLGTTNTGELFF. CDR3 DNA: TGTGCCAGCAGCTTGGGGACCACGAACACCGGGGAGCTGTTTTTT. V is TRBV5-4 and J is TRBJ2-2, with D hard to call. Germline loops: CDR1 SGHNT, CDR2 YYREEE (reference sequence). This CDR3 contains 15 residues. The V end was cut by 0 bases, the J end by 0 bases, with 6 bases between.